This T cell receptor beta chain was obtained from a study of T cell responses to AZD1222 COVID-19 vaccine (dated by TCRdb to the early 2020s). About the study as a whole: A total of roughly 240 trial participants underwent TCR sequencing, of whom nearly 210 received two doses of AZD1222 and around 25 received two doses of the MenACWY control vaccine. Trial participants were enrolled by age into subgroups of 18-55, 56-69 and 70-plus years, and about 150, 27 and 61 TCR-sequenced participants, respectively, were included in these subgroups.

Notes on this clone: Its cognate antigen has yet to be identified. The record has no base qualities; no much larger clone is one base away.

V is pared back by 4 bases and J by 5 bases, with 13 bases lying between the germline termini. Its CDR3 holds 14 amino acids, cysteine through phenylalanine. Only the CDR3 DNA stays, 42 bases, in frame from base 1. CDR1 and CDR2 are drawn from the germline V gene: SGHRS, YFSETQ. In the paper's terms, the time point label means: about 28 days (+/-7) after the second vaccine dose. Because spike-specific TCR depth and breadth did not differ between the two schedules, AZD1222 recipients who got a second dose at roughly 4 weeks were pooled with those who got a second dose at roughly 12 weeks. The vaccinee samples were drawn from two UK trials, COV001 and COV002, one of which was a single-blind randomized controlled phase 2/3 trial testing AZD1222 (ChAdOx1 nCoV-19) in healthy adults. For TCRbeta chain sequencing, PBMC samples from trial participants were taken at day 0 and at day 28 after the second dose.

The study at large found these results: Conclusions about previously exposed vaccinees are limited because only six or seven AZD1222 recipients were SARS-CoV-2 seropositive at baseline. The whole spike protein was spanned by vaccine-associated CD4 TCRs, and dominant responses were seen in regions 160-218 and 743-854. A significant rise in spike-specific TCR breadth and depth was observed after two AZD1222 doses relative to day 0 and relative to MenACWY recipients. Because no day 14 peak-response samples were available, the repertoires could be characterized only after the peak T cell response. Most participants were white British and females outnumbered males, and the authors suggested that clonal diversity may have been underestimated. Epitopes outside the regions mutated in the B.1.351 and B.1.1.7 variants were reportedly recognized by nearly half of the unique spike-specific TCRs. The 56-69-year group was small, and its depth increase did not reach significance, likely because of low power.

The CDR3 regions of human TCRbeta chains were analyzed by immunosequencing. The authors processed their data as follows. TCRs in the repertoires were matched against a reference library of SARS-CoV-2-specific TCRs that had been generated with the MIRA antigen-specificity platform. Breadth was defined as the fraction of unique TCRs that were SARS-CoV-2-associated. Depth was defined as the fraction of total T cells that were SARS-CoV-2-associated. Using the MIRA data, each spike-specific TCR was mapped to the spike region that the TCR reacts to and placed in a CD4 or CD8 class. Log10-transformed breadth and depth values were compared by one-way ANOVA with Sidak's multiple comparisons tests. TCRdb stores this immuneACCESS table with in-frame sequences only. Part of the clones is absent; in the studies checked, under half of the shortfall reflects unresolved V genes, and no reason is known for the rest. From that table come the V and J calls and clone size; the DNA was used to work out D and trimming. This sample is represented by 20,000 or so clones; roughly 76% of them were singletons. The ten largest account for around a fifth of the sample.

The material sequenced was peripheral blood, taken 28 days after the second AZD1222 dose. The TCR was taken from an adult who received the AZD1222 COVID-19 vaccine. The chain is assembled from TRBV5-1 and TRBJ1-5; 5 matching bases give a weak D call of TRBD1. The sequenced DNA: TGCGCCAGCAGCCCCCGCGGGGACGATCAGCCCCAGCATTTT. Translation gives CASSPRGDDQPQHF.